These 23 T cell receptor beta chains originate from one sample sequenced in a study of shared clonotypes between healthy human individuals. Libraries were prepared by immunoSEQ multiplex PCR; TCRdb keeps only in-frame clonotypes and omits some of them. The table has approximately 620,000 clones, more than 95% seen once. The source material was naive CD4+ T cells sorted from blood. The subset was: CD45RA+ positively selected. The origin of the receptors is a woman in her twenties or thirties in good health.

The rearrangement joins TRBV2 to TRBJ2-7; 8 positions match TRBD2. CDR3 size: 14 residues. V dropped 3 bases and J dropped 4; count of bases not matched to a gene: 5. Germline V gene lookup returns CDR1 SNHLY and CDR2 FYNNEI. The CDR3 protein is CASSEGAGGYEQYF. The CDR3 DNA reads TGTGCCAGCAGTGAGGGGGCGGGAGGTTACGAGCAGTACTTC.

This clone was counted once. In DNA form, the CDR3 reads TGTGCCAGCAGTTCCTCCAGCGACAGCAACACCGGGGAGCTGTTTTTT. It yields the protein CASSSSSDSNTGELFF. V usage is TRBV6-5 and J usage is TRBJ2-2, with a weak D call TRBD1 (5 bases). The CDR3 sequence is 16 residues long. V lost 4 bases and J lost 2, with 14 bases in between. Germline V lookup: CDR1 MNHEY, CDR2 SVGAGI.

A remark on this clone: Other DNA sequences from this sample encode an identical CDR3 as well. J is TRBJ1-4 and V is TRBV5-1; TRBD1 is a possible D gene (6 bases). Trimming removed 4 bases from V and 4 bases from J, with 11 bases in between. CDR1 is SGHRS and CDR2 is YFSETQ in the germline V gene. The CDR3 loop spans 14 amino acids. DNA for the CDR3: TGCGCCAGCAGCGCGGGACAAATTAATGAAAAACTGTTTTTT. Translated: CASSAGQINEKLFF.

The chain is built from TRBV28 and TRBJ2-7; no firm D call. V was clipped by 5 bases and J by 3 bases, with 2 bases between them. The CDR3 extends over 10 amino acids. Germline V lookup: CDR1 MDHEN, CDR2 SYDVKM. The CDR3 region is CASSIYEQYF. The CDR3 bases are TGTGCCAGCAGTATCTACGAGCAGTACTTC.

Comment on this clone: Other DNA sequences in the same sample also yield this CDR3. The chain couples TRBV14 to TRBJ2-7; 7 bases are a match to TRBD1. This CDR3 is 15 amino acids long. The V and J ends lost 1 base and 0 bases, in that order; junction bases with no gene match: 3. Germline V lookup: CDR1 SGHDN, CDR2 FVKESK. CDR3 sequence reads: CASSQVAGGSYEQYF. Written as DNA, the CDR3 is TGTGCCAGCAGCCAAGTGGCAGGGGGCTCCTACGAGCAGTACTTC.

This clone was found a few times. The chain combines TRBV2 with TRBJ1-4, with D possibly matching TRBD1 (6 bases). Trimming left V 5 bases short and J 5 bases short, with 15 bases between. This CDR3 is 15 amino acids long. In germline, CDR1 is SNHLY, CDR2 FYNNEI. The CDR3: CASSLVRGSNEKLFF. The CDR3 region has the DNA TGTGCCAGCAGTCTTGTTAGGGGGTCCAATGAAAAACTGTTTTTT.

The J gene is TRBJ1-1, the V gene TRBV5-6, with 9 bases aligning to TRBD1. This CDR3 is 14 amino acids long. V shed 6 bases, J shed 0 bases, and the junction held 3 bases outside the gene matches. CDR1 and CDR2 from the germline V gene are SGHDT and YYEEEE. The CDR3 here is CASTRDRVNTEAFF. The DNA of the CDR3 is TGTGCCAGCACCCGGGACAGGGTGAACACTGAAGCTTTCTTT.

The rearrangement uses TRBV18 and TRBJ2-4, with a weak D call TRBD2 (6 bases). The CDR3 covers 16 residues. The germline gives CDR1 KGHSH, CDR2 LQKENI. Trimming took off 2 bases at V and 9 bases at J, with 20 bases between the two ends. The CDR3 coding sequence is TGTGCCAGCTCACCAAGCGGCGGGAAGGCCTTAAGCATTCAGTACTTC. Amino acids: CASSPSGGKALSIQYF.

The CDR3 DNA sequence: TGTGCCAGCTCACCACCATCGGTCAACTATGGCTACACCTTC. It yields the protein CASSPPSVNYGYTF. The V gene is TRBV18, the J gene TRBJ1-2, with unresolved D. Germline assignment: CDR1 KGHSH and CDR2 LQKENI. There are 14 residues in the CDR3. V gave up 0 bases and J gave up 2 bases, with 7 bases separating them.

As for this clone: This CDR3 is also generated by other DNA sequences in the sample. The DNA for the CDR3 is TGTGCCAGCTCCTCGGGGGGGATGAACACTGAAGCTTTCTTT. This codes for CASSSGGMNTEAFF. V and J are TRBV7-9 and TRBJ1-1; TRBD1 is a possible D gene (5 bases). The germline CDR1 and CDR2 sequences are SEHNR and FQNEAQ (reference sequence). This CDR3 region has 14 residues. Trimming took 8 bases from V and 0 from J, leaving 13 bases between them.

The chain joins TRBV2 to TRBJ2-2, with D perhaps TRBD1 or TRBD2 (5 bases each). Trimming took off 4 bases at V and 5 bases at J, with 14 bases between the two ends. The CDR3 has 15 residues. The germline V gene encodes CDR1 SNHLY and CDR2 FYNNEI. The CDR3 loop is CASSVGTHPTGELFF. CDR3 DNA: TGTGCCAGCAGTGTGGGGACCCATCCTACCGGGGAGCTGTTTTTT.

The chain recombines TRBV11-3 with TRBJ2-2; D gene ambiguous. Germline lookup yields CDR1 SGHNT and CDR2 YENEEA. V was trimmed by 1 base and J by 5 bases, leaving 5 bases between them. The CDR3 is made up of 13 amino acids. Here the CDR3 reads CASSLVRTGELFF. CDR3 bases: TGTGCCAGCAGCTTAGTACGTACCGGGGAGCTGTTTTTT.

CDR3 amino acids: CAWSVRVGGEQYF. CDR3 coding DNA: TGTGCCTGGAGTGTACGGGTCGGCGGCGAGCAGTACTTC. The V call is TRBV30, the J call TRBJ2-7; no clear D. V lost 0 bases and J lost 6, with 12 bases in between. Germline V gene data show CDR1 as GTSNPN and CDR2 as SVGIG (reference sequence). The CDR3 totals 13 residues.

The chain is built from TRBV27 and TRBJ2-2; D is uncertain. Trimming shortened V by 6 bases and J by 3 bases, and 11 bases separated the two germline ends. Germline CDR1 and CDR2: MNHEY and SMNVEV (reference sequence). The CDR3 totals 14 residues. In DNA form, the CDR3 reads TGTGCCAGCAGACAACGTCCAGACACCGGGGAGCTGTTTTTT. It specifies CASRQRPDTGELFF.

The rearrangement uses TRBV6-1 and TRBJ2-3; 12 positions match TRBD2. With 3 bases clipped from V and 6 bases from J, the junction kept 10 bases outside the gene matches. The CDR3 loop spans 17 amino acids. Germline assignment: CDR1 MNHNS and CDR2 SASEGT. The CDR3 nucleotides are TGTGCCAGCAGTGACCCAGGGCTAGCGGGAGGGGGTGATACGCAGTATTTT. The encoded protein is CASSDPGLAGGGDTQYF.

The chain uses TRBV9 and TRBJ2-1; 14 nucleotides align to TRBD2. Germline V lookup: CDR1 SGDLS, CDR2 YYNGEE. V lost 4 bases and J lost 8; bases outside the gene matches: 8. This CDR3 contains 16 residues. The CDR3 DNA reads TGTGCCAGCAGCCCCGGGACTAGCGGGAGTTTGGATGAGCAGTTCTTC. Its protein is CASSPGTSGSLDEQFF.

V is TRBV30 and J is TRBJ1-5, with unresolved D. CDR1 and CDR2 (germline): GTSNPN, SVGIG (reference sequence). V was cut by 0 bases and J by 7 bases, with 10 bases left in between. The CDR3 spans 13 residues. CDR3 residues: CAWSVQSGQPQHF. In nucleotides, the CDR3 is TGTGCCTGGAGTGTACAGTCTGGGCAGCCCCAGCATTTT.

The sample holds one count of this clone. The DNA of the CDR3 is TGTGCCAGCAGCTTGGGGGACACACTGAACACTGAAGCTTTCTTT. Protein product: CASSLGDTLNTEAFF. The J gene is TRBJ1-1, the V gene TRBV5-6, with D perhaps matching TRBD1 (6 bases). Germline CDR1 reads SGHDT; CDR2 reads YYEEEE. The V gene lost 0 bases and the J gene lost 0 bases, with 9 bases spanning the gap. The length of the CDR3 is 15 residues.

This clone was found once. V usage is TRBV4-2 and J usage is TRBJ2-7; 9 nucleotides match TRBD2. This CDR3 contains 17 residues. V gave up 0 bases and J gave up 2 bases; unmatched junction bases: 8. Germline loops: CDR1 LGHNA, CDR2 YNFKEQ. This chain's CDR3 is CASSQERSSGTTYEQYF. CDR3 nucleotides: TGTGCCAGCAGCCAAGAACGGTCTAGCGGGACGACCTACGAGCAGTACTTC.

The chain has TRBV9 and TRBJ2-7; 13 nucleotides agree with TRBD2. Germline-derived CDR1 and CDR2 are SGDLS and YYNGEE. This CDR3 is 15 amino acids long. V lost 3 bases and J lost 3; bases outside the gene matches: 3. CDR3 coding DNA: TGTGCCAGCAGCGCCCGGACTAGCGGGAGCTACGAGCAGTACTTC. Residues: CASSARTSGSYEQYF.

The rearrangement joins TRBV5-8 to TRBJ2-5, with D maybe TRBD1 (5 bases). Germline assignment: CDR1 SGHTS and CDR2 YDEGEE. The CDR3 runs to 11 residues. V dropped 5 bases and J dropped 11 bases, with 13 bases sitting between them. The CDR3 loop reads CASSLTDPQYF. The CDR3 DNA sequence: TGTGCCAGCAGTTTGACAGATCCACAGTACTTC. Full variable domain (rest looked up from reference TRBV5-8 and TRBJ2-5): EAGVTQSPTHLIKTRGQQATLRCSPISGHTSVYWYQQALGLGLQFLLWYDEGEERNRGNFPPRFSGRQFPNYSSELNVNALELEDSALYLCASSLTDPQYFGPGTRLLVL.

The gene calls are TRBV5-1 and TRBJ1-6, with D unresolved. Trimming left V 0 bases short and J 8 bases short, with 9 bases between. Germline CDR1 and CDR2: SGHRS and YFSETQ. This CDR3 has 14 residues. The CDR3 DNA follows: TGCGCCAGCAGCTTGGTAGGGAACGATTCACCCCTCCACTTT. Amino acid sequence: CASSLVGNDSPLHF.

The chain combines TRBV7-8 with TRBJ2-7, with D perhaps matching TRBD1 (5 bases). V was shortened by 3 bases and J by 4 bases, with 7 bases between the two germline ends. The CDR3 spans 12 residues. From germline, CDR1 is SGHVS and CDR2 FQNEAQ. The CDR3 is CASSFRGYEQYF. The DNA for the CDR3 is TGTGCCAGCAGCTTTAGGGGTTACGAGCAGTACTTC.